This record covers a single T cell receptor (beta chain). The CDR3 spans 14 residues. Germline V gene sequence: CDR1 SGHRS, CDR2 YFSETQ. V lost 1 base and J lost 6; bases outside the gene matches: 5. Produced via immunoSEQ multiplex PCR; TCRdb's table is partial and in-frame only. The sample yields more than 75,000 clones, roughly three quarters seen once. The data were obtained in a study of cytotoxic CD8 clonotypes in ibrutinib-treated CLL. Study background: Partial responders about 25, complete 2; 12 progressed and roughly 14 stayed in remission by median 68 months. The sample average was roughly 240,000 productive templates and 85,000 to 95,000 productive rearrangements.

J is TRBJ1-2 and V is TRBV5-1; TRBD1 matches at 8 bases. The sequence derives from a human donor with chronic lymphocytic leukemia. The sequenced sample was PBMCs, obtained after 24 months of ibrutinib treatment. The CDR3 DNA is TGCGCCAGCAGCTTGTCAGGGGGCGAGGATGGCTACACCTTC. Translation gives CASSLSGGEDGYTF.